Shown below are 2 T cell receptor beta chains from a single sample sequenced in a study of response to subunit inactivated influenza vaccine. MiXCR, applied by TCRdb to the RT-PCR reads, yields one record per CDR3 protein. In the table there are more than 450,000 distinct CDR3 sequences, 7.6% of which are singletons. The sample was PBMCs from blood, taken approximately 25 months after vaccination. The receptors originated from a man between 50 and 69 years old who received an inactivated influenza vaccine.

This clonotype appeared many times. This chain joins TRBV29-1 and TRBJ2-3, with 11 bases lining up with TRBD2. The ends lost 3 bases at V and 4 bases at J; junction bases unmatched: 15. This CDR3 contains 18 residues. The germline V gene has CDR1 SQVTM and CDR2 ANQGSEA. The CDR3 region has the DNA TGCAGCGTTGATAGCCGTCTAGCGGGAGGCCGGGGATCAGATACGCAGTATTTT. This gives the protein CSVDSRLAGGRGSDTQYF.

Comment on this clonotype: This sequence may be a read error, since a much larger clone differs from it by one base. The CDR3 protein is CAWTPRDEQYF. The CDR3, as DNA: TGTGCCTGGACTCCTCGAGACGAGCAGTACTTC. V gene TRBV30 combines with J gene TRBJ2-7; D is uncertain. Germline CDR1 reads GTSNPN; CDR2 reads SVGIG (reference sequence). V was shortened by 4 bases and J by 5 bases, with 9 bases between the two germline ends. The CDR3 consists of 11 residues.